The 14 T cell receptor beta chains presented below share a single source sample, sequenced in a study of blood T cell repertoires in COVID-19. Only in-frame clones appear in the TCRdb table, and some are missing; sequencing was by immunoSEQ multiplex PCR. Among about 240,000 clones, around 81% were seen once, and the ten largest hold about 2%. Source material: peripheral blood. These receptors originate from a man aged 25-40 years who had recovered from COVID-19.

The chain joins TRBV5-1 to TRBJ2-1; no clear D gene. The CDR3 consists of 13 residues. The germline gives CDR1 SGHRS, CDR2 YFSETQ. The V end lost 6 bases, the J end lost 5 bases, and 12 bases lay between the germline ends. CDR3 in DNA: TGCGCCAGCAACCCGGGTCGGAACAATGAGCAGTTCTTC. It specifies CASNPGRNNEQFF. Drawing the rest from reference TRBV5-1 and TRBJ2-1, the complete variable domain is KAGVTQTPRYLIKTRGQQVTLSCSPISGHRSVSWYQQTPGQGLQFLFEYFSETQRNKGNFPGRFSGRQFSNSRSEMNVSTLELGDSALYLCASNPGRNNEQFFGPGTRLTVL.

V gene TRBV5-8 combines with J gene TRBJ2-4; possibly TRBD2 for D (6 bases). The CDR3 runs 12 residues. The germline V gene has CDR1 SGHTS and CDR2 YDEGEE. Trimming pared 3 bases from V and 6 bases from J, leaving 7 bases between. The CDR3 DNA reads as TGTGCCAGCAGCTGGGACTCAAACATTCAGTACTTC. Amino acids: CASSWDSNIQYF.

This rearrangement joins TRBV9 to TRBJ1-2, with 9 bases matching TRBD1. CDR1 and CDR2 from the germline V gene are SGDLS and YYNGEE. The CDR3 length is 14 residues. With 3 bases clipped from V and 5 bases from J, the junction kept 5 bases outside the gene matches. The CDR3 sequence: CASSERDREYGYTF. In DNA form, the CDR3 reads TGTGCCAGCAGCGAACGGGACAGGGAATATGGCTACACCTTC.

Only one count was recorded for this clone. J is TRBJ2-7 and V is TRBV19; 9 bases are shared with TRBD1. The germline V gene has CDR1 LNHDA and CDR2 SQIVND (reference sequence). CDR3 length equals 15 residues. Trimming took 6 bases from V and 3 from J; bases not matched to a gene: 9. The CDR3 DNA follows: TGTGCCAGTAGCCGATCGGGACAGGGTCGCTACGAGCAGTACTTC. Its protein product is CASSRSGQGRYEQYF.

This clone was observed a handful of times. The rearrangement uses TRBV6-5 and TRBJ1-4, with TRBD1 identical over 8 bases. Trimming removed 2 bases from V and 5 bases from J; junction bases left unmatched: 4. The CDR3 is made up of 15 amino acids. The germline CDR1 and CDR2 sequences are MNHEY and SVGAGI. In DNA form, the CDR3 reads TGTGCCAGCAGTTACCCAGGGGGCGGGAATGAAAAACTGTTTTTT. Translating it yields CASSYPGGGNEKLFF.

The chain joins TRBV6-6 to TRBJ1-6; 7 nucleotides agree with TRBD1. The V gene's germline CDR1 is MNHNY and CDR2 SVGAGI (reference sequence). V lost 6 bases to trimming and J lost 14 bases; unmatched junction nucleotides: 19. This CDR3 is 16 amino acids long. The CDR3 DNA reads TGTGCCAGCAGGAAACATTACCGGGACAGATCACACGCCCTCCACTTT. Amino acids: CASRKHYRDRSHALHF.

This chain joins TRBV6-2 or TRBV6-3 and TRBJ2-1; no firm D call. The germline V gene encodes CDR1 MNHEY and CDR2 SVGEGT. V lost 6 bases and J lost 0, with 18 bases in between. This CDR3 spans 17 amino acids. This chain's CDR3 is CASSARTDSSSYNEQFF. Written as DNA, the CDR3 is TGTGCCAGCAGCGCCCGAACAGATTCGAGCTCCTACAATGAGCAGTTCTTC.

This clone showed up just once. The V call is TRBV20-1, the J call TRBJ1-4, with D unclear. Germline CDR1 and CDR2: DFQATT and SNEGSKA (reference sequence). The CDR3 sequence is 11 residues long. V lost 6 bases, J lost 8 bases, and 10 bases lay in between. The CDR3 region has the DNA TGCAGTGCGGACGGGGAGGAAAAACTGTTTTTT. Translating it yields CSADGEEKLFF.

The chain is built from TRBV5-1 and TRBJ2-3, with 8 bases that match TRBD1. Germline V gene lookup returns CDR1 SGHRS and CDR2 YFSETQ. The CDR3 has 15 amino acids. J gave up 3 bases and V 0 bases, and 3 bases lay outside the gene matches. Here the CDR3 reads CASSLVQGATDTQYF. CDR3 bases: TGCGCCAGCAGCTTGGTGCAGGGGGCAACAGATACGCAGTATTTT. The full variable domain, its missing parts supplied by reference TRBV5-1 and TRBJ2-3, is KAGVTQTPRYLIKTRGQQVTLSCSPISGHRSVSWYQQTPGQGLQFLFEYFSETQRNKGNFPGRFSGRQFSNSRSEMNVSTLELGDSALYLCASSLVQGATDTQYFGPGTRLTVL.

The V call is TRBV19, the J call TRBJ2-3, with a weak D call TRBD1 (5 bases). Trimming left V 1 base short and J 4 bases short, with 12 bases between. CDR3 length: 15 amino acids. Per germline, CDR1 LNHDA and CDR2 SQIVND (reference sequence). The CDR3 loop is CASSIAVGAADTQYF. In DNA, the CDR3 is TGTGCCAGTAGTATAGCAGTAGGGGCCGCAGATACGCAGTATTTT.

The chain recombines TRBV28 with TRBJ1-2; 10 nucleotides agree with TRBD1. Germline V CDR1 and CDR2: MDHEN, SYDVKM. This CDR3 comprises 16 residues. Losses at the gene ends were 5 bases for V and 2 bases for J; bases not matched to a gene: 8. CDR3 DNA sequence: TGTGCCAGCAGTCCGGCGACAGGGGGCTTAAACTATGGCTACACCTTC. Translation gives CASSPATGGLNYGYTF.

The V and J genes are TRBV6-1 and TRBJ1-5; the D is unclear. V lost 3 bases and J 6 bases, leaving 15 bases between the germline ends. CDR1 MNHNS and CDR2 SASEGT come from the germline V gene. The CDR3 covers 15 residues. In DNA, the CDR3 is TGTGCCAGCAGTGAGGGTACGGGTCCGCGTCAGCCCCAGCATTTT. Protein sequence: CASSEGTGPRQPQHF.

The table lists this clone with a count of one. This sequence joins TRBV28 and TRBJ2-1, with 10 positions matching TRBD2. After removal of 4 bases from V and 6 bases from J, the junction contained 6 bases not matched to a gene. The length of the CDR3 is 15 residues. From germline, CDR1 is MDHEN and CDR2 SYDVKM. The DNA for the CDR3 is TGTGCCAGCAGTTCTGGGACTAGCGTTCTCAATGAGCAGTTCTTC. Protein: CASSSGTSVLNEQFF. The complete variable domain, with remaining parts taken from reference TRBV28 and TRBJ2-1, reads DVKVTQSSRYLVKRTGEKVFLECVQDMDHENMFWYRQDPGLGLRLIYFSYDVKMKEKGDIPEGYSVSREKKERFSLILESASTNQTSMYLCASSSGTSVLNEQFFGPGTRLTVL.

The rearrangement links TRBV5-1 to TRBJ2-5; 11 bases align to TRBD1. This CDR3 is built from 15 residues. Germline values: CDR1 SGHRS, CDR2 YFSETQ. With 4 bases clipped from V and 4 bases from J, the junction kept 6 bases outside the gene matches. The CDR3 DNA reads as TGCGCCAGCAGCGTAGGACAGGGGGCCGGAGAGACCCAGTACTTC. Translated: CASSVGQGAGETQYF. Together with reference TRBV5-1 and TRBJ2-5, the CDR3 gives the full variable domain: KAGVTQTPRYLIKTRGQQVTLSCSPISGHRSVSWYQQTPGQGLQFLFEYFSETQRNKGNFPGRFSGRQFSNSRSEMNVSTLELGDSALYLCASSVGQGAGETQYFGPGTRLLVL.